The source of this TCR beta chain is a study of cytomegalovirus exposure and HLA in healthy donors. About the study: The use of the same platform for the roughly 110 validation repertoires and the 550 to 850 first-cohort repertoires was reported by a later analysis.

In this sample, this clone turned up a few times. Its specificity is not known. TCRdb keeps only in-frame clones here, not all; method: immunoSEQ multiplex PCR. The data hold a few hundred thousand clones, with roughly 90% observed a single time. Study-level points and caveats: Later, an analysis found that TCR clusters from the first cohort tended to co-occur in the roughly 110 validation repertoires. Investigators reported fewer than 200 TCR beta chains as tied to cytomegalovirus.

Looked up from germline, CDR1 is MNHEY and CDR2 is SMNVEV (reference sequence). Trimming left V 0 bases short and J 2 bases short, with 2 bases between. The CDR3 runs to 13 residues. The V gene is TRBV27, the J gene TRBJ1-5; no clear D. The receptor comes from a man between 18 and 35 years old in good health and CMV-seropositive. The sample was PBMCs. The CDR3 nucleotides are TGTGCCAGCAGTTTATCGGGCAATCAGCCCCAGCATTTT. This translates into CASSLSGNQPQHF.